One and the same sample provided the 21 T cell receptor beta chains below, sequenced in a study of CD8+CD57+ T cells in acquired aplastic anemia (dated by TCRdb to between 2018 and 2020). The patients picked for sequencing were ones in whom flow cytometry had shown an expansion of CD8+CD57+ cells. Sequencing took place on an Illumina HiSeq 2000. Profiling of TCR beta VDJ combinations and CDR3 sequences used genomic DNA as the template. Clones were called with MiXCR by TCRdb after fastp trimmed the public reads at Q25, and only in-frame beta chains were retained. Every entry covers one CDR3 protein and lists the most common genes and DNA from its rows. This sample gives 200,000 to 250,000 distinct CDR3 sequences in total; roughly 50% of them show up just once. The top ten clones comprise 20% of the sample. Sequenced input: sorted CD4+, CD8+, or CD8+CD57+ T cells (not recorded which) from PBMCs. The receptors derive from a human donor with aplastic anemia.

A word on this clonotype: The junction does not match germline at one end; this may be a read error. The V call is TRBV29-1, the J call TRBJ1-2; 7 bases are a match to TRBD1. Germline V CDR1 and CDR2: SQVTM, ANQGSEA. There are 11 residues in the CDR3. The CDR3 bases are TGCAGCGCCCCAGGGGGGATTGGCTACATCTTC. Protein product: CSAPGGIGYIF.

About this clonotype: This may come from a read error, since a much larger clone is one base off. V and J are TRBV5-5 and TRBJ2-7; weak D call: TRBD1 (7 bases). Germline CDR1 reads SGHKS; CDR2 reads YYEKEE (reference sequence). The V end was cut by 4 bases, the J end by 4 bases, with 15 bases between. The CDR3 is 14 residues long. The CDR3 nucleotides read TGTGCCAGCAGCGGAGGGGGCGTTGAGTACGAGCAGTACTTC. Encoded protein: CASSGGGVEYEQYF.

This clonotype was seen repeatedly, ten times or more. This sequence joins TRBV7-3 and TRBJ1-2; D not certain. V lost 3 bases to trimming and J lost 4 bases, with 12 bases between them. This CDR3 is 14 amino acids long. Germline V lookup: CDR1 SGHTA, CDR2 FQGTGA. The CDR3 protein is CASSFGIPGYGYTF. The DNA of the CDR3 is TGTGCCAGCAGCTTTGGAATTCCGGGCTATGGCTACACCTTC.

The chain recombines TRBV7-2 with TRBJ1-1, with 8 positions matching TRBD1. This CDR3 is 14 amino acids long. Trimming at V came to 4 bases and at J to 4 bases, leaving 5 bases not matched to a gene. In germline, CDR1 is SGHTA, CDR2 FQGNSA. CDR3 DNA: TGTGCCAGCAGCTCCCCGGGACAGGTCACTGAAGCTTTCTTT. Translation gives CASSSPGQVTEAFF.

This chain uses TRBV25-1 with TRBJ2-7; TRBD1 agrees at 7 bases. V lost 6 bases to trimming and J lost 6 bases; unmatched junction nucleotides: 11. CDR1 is MGHDK and CDR2 is SYGVNS in the germline V gene. CDR3 length equals 14 residues. CDR3: CASRTSDRAAEQYF. In DNA form, the CDR3 reads TGTGCCAGCAGAACCTCCGACAGGGCGGCCGAGCAGTACTTC.

Remarks on this clonotype: With a much larger clone just one base away, this may be a read error. A read error is likely, as this CDR3 ends without the conserved phenylalanine or tryptophan. The chain uses TRBV2 and TRBJ2-1, with a tentative D call TRBD2 (6 bases). Germline lookup yields CDR1 SNHLY and CDR2 FYNNEI. CDR3 length equals 13 residues. The V and J ends lost 6 bases and 7 bases respectively, with 13 bases between them. CDR3 sequence reads: CASRNSDYNEQFL. The CDR3 DNA reads as TGTGCCAGCAGAAACTCGGACTATAATGAGCAGTTCCTC.

V and J are TRBV7-9 and TRBJ1-1; the D gene is possibly TRBD1 (5 bases). Trimming stripped 5 bases from V and 3 bases from J, with 19 bases between. Germline V gene sequence: CDR1 SEHNR, CDR2 FQNEAQ (reference sequence). CDR3 length: 16 amino acids. The CDR3 bases are TGTGCCAGCAGCCCTTGGACACCCGGAGGGGACACTGAAGCTTTCTTT. Amino acid sequence: CASSPWTPGGDTEAFF.

The V and J genes are TRBV7-2 and TRBJ1-2; perhaps TRBD1 as D (5 bases). V dropped 2 bases and J dropped 7 bases, with 11 bases sitting between them. The CDR3 contains 13 residues. Germline V gives CDR1 SGHTA, CDR2 FQGNSA. CDR3 DNA sequence: TGTGCCAGCAGCTTATCAGGGAAAAGTGGCTACACCTTC. This gives the protein CASSLSGKSGYTF.

The chain employs TRBV3-1 and TRBJ2-7; D unresolved. The ends were cut back, 0 bases at V and 2 bases at J, with 5 bases in the middle. CDR3 size: 13 residues. Germline-derived CDR1 and CDR2 are LGHDT and YNNKEL (reference sequence). This CDR3 reads CASSQEGTYEQYF. The CDR3 nucleotides are TGTGCCAGCAGCCAAGAAGGAACCTACGAGCAGTACTTC.

The chain employs TRBV6-1 and TRBJ1-4; tentatively, D is TRBD1 (5 bases). Trimming cost V 6 bases and J 8 bases, with 19 bases left between them. This CDR3 region has 15 residues. The germline CDR1 and CDR2 sequences are MNHNS and SASEGT. Here the CDR3 DNA reads TGTGCCAGCAGACCCTCGGGACGGCCGGGGGAAAAACTGTTTTTT. Its translation: CASRPSGRPGEKLFF.

The chain couples TRBV19 to TRBJ2-7; either TRBD1 or TRBD2 may supply D (5 bases each). CDR3 length equals 14 residues. Germline loops: CDR1 LNHDA, CDR2 SQIVND (reference sequence). V gave up 6 bases and J gave up 0 bases, with 12 bases separating them. CDR3 in DNA: TGTGCCAGTAGGAACCGGGACCTCTCCTACGAGCAGTACTTC. Protein: CASRNRDLSYEQYF.

This clonotype was seen at least ten times. The rearrangement joins TRBV5-1 to TRBJ2-5; no definite D call. V was shortened by 0 bases and J by 5 bases, with 11 bases between the two germline ends. Per germline, CDR1 SGHRS and CDR2 YFSETQ. The CDR3 extends over 14 amino acids. The CDR3 DNA follows: TGCGCCAGCAGCTTGGATTGGTCCGAGGAGACCCAGTACTTC. It yields the protein CASSLDWSEETQYF.

Worth noting for this clonotype: Since a much larger clone is just one base distant, this may be a read error. This chain links TRBV6-5 with TRBJ1-1; no firm D call. There are 13 residues in the CDR3. The germline gives CDR1 MNHEY, CDR2 SVGAGI. The CDR3 here is CASSYSENTEDFF. The CDR3, as DNA: TGTGCCAGCAGTTACTCAGAGAACACTGAAGATTTCTTT.

This clonotype was seen ten or more times. The chain links TRBV10-3 to TRBJ1-1; D remains ambiguous. The V and J ends lost 5 bases and 1 base respectively, with 11 bases between them. From germline, CDR1 is ENHRY and CDR2 SYGVKD. The CDR3 extends over 14 amino acids. This CDR3 is CAISQGLGNTEAFF. The CDR3 DNA is TGTGCCATCAGTCAAGGGTTGGGGAACACTGAAGCTTTCTTT.

In the case of this clonotype: Being one base from a much bigger clone, this may be a read error. The V gene is TRBV6-5, the J gene TRBJ2-3; D tentatively reads TRBD1 or TRBD2 (6 bases each). Germline V lookup: CDR1 MNHEY, CDR2 SVGAGI. Trimming left V 2 bases short and J 7 bases short, with 16 bases between. The CDR3 loop spans 15 amino acids. In nucleotides, the CDR3 is TGTGCCAGCAGTTACGTGGGGGGCGGTGGGAATACGCAGTATTTT. Translation: CASSYVGGGGNTQYF.

This clonotype was recorded at least ten times. The rearrangement joins TRBV14 to TRBJ2-1; D possibly matches TRBD1 or TRBD2 (5 bases each). The CDR3 consists of 13 residues. The germline CDR1 and CDR2 sequences are SGHDN and FVKESK. Trimming pared 3 bases from V and 7 bases from J, leaving 10 bases between. The CDR3 sequence: CASSQSWGNEQFF. The CDR3 DNA reads TGTGCCAGCAGCCAGAGCTGGGGGAATGAGCAGTTCTTC.

This clonotype has ten or more counts. The gene calls are TRBV19 and TRBJ1-2; 8 bases align to TRBD1. V shed 3 bases and J 8 bases; nucleotides not matched to a gene: 8. CDR1 and CDR2 (germline): LNHDA, SQIVND (reference sequence). The CDR3 length is 14 residues. CDR3 sequence (DNA): TGTGCCAGTAGTATCGGCGGGACAGGTGGGGGCTACACCTTC. It codes for CASSIGGTGGGYTF.

The chain uses TRBV5-1 and TRBJ2-7, with 7 bases that match TRBD2. From germline, CDR1 is SGHRS and CDR2 YFSETQ. The V and J ends lost 3 bases and 6 bases, in that order; junction bases with no gene match: 9. The CDR3 totals 14 residues. The CDR3 protein is CASSSGTGGGEQYF. The CDR3 DNA sequence: TGCGCCAGCAGCTCGGGGACTGGCGGGGGCGAGCAGTACTTC.

Turning to this clonotype: In this CDR3 the conserved last residue, phenylalanine or tryptophan, is missing, so a read error is likely. The DNA of the CDR3 is TGTGCCAGCAGCTTCGGGGGTTACGAGCAGTACTCC. Translation: CASSFGGYEQYS. This sequence joins TRBV5-4 and TRBJ2-7, with D possibly matching TRBD2 (6 bases). Germline CDR1 SGHNT, CDR2 YYREEE (reference sequence). This CDR3 comprises 12 residues. Trimming shortened V by 2 bases and J by 4 bases, and 7 bases separated the two germline ends.

This clonotype was counted ten times or more. This chain connects TRBV7-9 to TRBJ2-7, with TRBD1 identical over 10 bases. Germline V gene sequence: CDR1 SEHNR, CDR2 FQNEAQ (reference sequence). The length of the CDR3 is 14 residues. J lost 6 bases, V lost 1 base, and 3 bases had no gene match. The CDR3 DNA reads TGTGCCAGCAGCTTAGGGACAGGGGGAGGCGAGCAGTACTTC. This codes for CASSLGTGGGEQYF.

This sequence joins TRBV7-9 and TRBJ2-3, with 7 bases identical to TRBD1. Germline values: CDR1 SEHNR, CDR2 FQNEAQ (reference sequence). This CDR3 contains 17 residues. Trimming cost V 3 bases and J 1 base; bases outside gene matches: 10. The DNA for the CDR3 is TGTGCCAGCAGCTTCACAGAGACAGGGTCTGGCACAGATACGCAGTATTTT. Translated: CASSFTETGSGTDTQYF.